These T cell receptor beta chains were read from a single sample in a study of CD8+CD57+ T cells in acquired aplastic anemia. TCRdb re-called the reads through MiXCR, storing one row per CDR3 protein. The sample lists around 130,000 distinct CDR3 sequences, about half occurring once. The source material was sorted CD4+, CD8+, or CD8+CD57+ T cells (not recorded which) from PBMCs. Receptors were obtained from a human donor in good health, serving as a control. CDR3s include the opening cysteine and the closing phenylalanine or tryptophan. D genes are given only for firm matches. The size field is filled for only some rows; it gives once, few, many or a size class.

D gene: -
clone size: -
J gene: TRBJ2-1
V gene: TRBV24-1
CDR3 DNA: TGTGCCCTTTTGACACACAATGAGCAGTTCTTC
CDR3 protein: CALLTHNEQFF

D gene: -
clone size: many
J gene: TRBJ1-6
V gene: TRBV28
CDR3 DNA: TGTGCCAGCAGTTCAGGGCAGGGGCATAATTCACCCCTCCACTTT
CDR3 protein: CASSSGQGHNSPLHF

D gene: -
clone size: many
J gene: TRBJ1-2
V gene: TRBV12-3/TRBV12-4
CDR3 DNA: TGTGCCAGCCGCTCAATGGCGGGGGGCCTAGGCTATGGCTACACCTTC
CDR3 protein: CASRSMAGGLGYGYTF

D gene: -
clone size: many
J gene: TRBJ2-7
V gene: TRBV9
CDR3 DNA: TGTGCCAGCAGCGGGGGGGTTGGCGAGCAGTACTTC
CDR3 protein: CASSGGVGEQYF

D gene: TRBD2
clone size: many
J gene: TRBJ2-1
V gene: TRBV7-9
CDR3 DNA: TGTGCCAGCAGCTTAGCGGGGACTAGCGGCAATGAGCAGTTCTTC
CDR3 protein: CASSLAGTSGNEQFF

D gene: -
clone size: many
J gene: TRBJ2-7
V gene: TRBV20-1
CDR3 DNA: TGCAGTGCCCTGGGTCGCGACGAGCAGTACTTC
CDR3 protein: CSALGRDEQYF

D gene: -
clone size: many
J gene: TRBJ1-2
V gene: TRBV5-1
CDR3 DNA: TGCGCCAGCAGCTTGGTTGGTACCCCAGGAAACAACTATGGCTACACCTTC
CDR3 protein: CASSLVGTPGNNYGYTF

D gene: -
clone size: many
J gene: TRBJ1-2
V gene: TRBV6-4
CDR3 DNA: TGTGCCAGCAGTGATGGACGGGGCTATGGCTACACCTTC
CDR3 protein: CASSDGRGYGYTF

D gene: -
clone size: -
J gene: TRBJ2-7
V gene: TRBV9
CDR3 DNA: TGTGCCAGCAGCGTAGTGGAGGGGGCGCGGGAGCAGTACTTC
CDR3 protein: CASSVVEGAREQYF

D gene: -
clone size: many
J gene: TRBJ1-3
V gene: TRBV7-2
CDR3 DNA: TGTGCCAGCAGCGGCCTCTCTGGAAACACCATATATTTT
CDR3 protein: CASSGLSGNTIYF

D gene: -
clone size: once
J gene: TRBJ1-5
V gene: TRBV15
CDR3 DNA: TGTGCCACCAGCAGAGATCTGGGGGGGAATCAGCCCCAGCATTTT
CDR3 protein: CATSRDLGGNQPQHF

D gene: TRBD1
clone size: -
J gene: TRBJ2-7
V gene: TRBV2
CDR3 DNA: TGTGCCAGCAGTGGTCGACAGGGGGCTCTCCACGAGCAGTACTTC
CDR3 protein: CASSGRQGALHEQYF

D gene: TRBD1
clone size: -
J gene: TRBJ1-6
V gene: TRBV11-1
CDR3 DNA: TGTGCCAGCAGCCAGGGGACAGGGGGACGAGATTCACCCCTCCACTTT
CDR3 protein: CASSQGTGGRDSPLHF

D gene: -
clone size: -
J gene: TRBJ1-2
V gene: TRBV2
CDR3 DNA: TGTGCCAGCGAGACGAGGGATGGCTACACCTTC
CDR3 protein: CASETRDGYTF

D gene: TRBD1
clone size: many
J gene: TRBJ2-6
V gene: TRBV19
CDR3 DNA: TGTGCCAGTAGTGCCCGGACAGGGCCGATCTCTGGGGCCAACGTCCTGACTTTC
CDR3 protein: CASSARTGPISGANVLTF

D gene: TRBD1
clone size: -
J gene: TRBJ2-2
V gene: TRBV27
CDR3 DNA: TGTGCCAGCAGCGGCACAGGGGGAGCCGGGGAGCTGTTTTTT
CDR3 protein: CASSGTGGAGELFF

D gene: TRBD2
clone size: -
J gene: TRBJ2-1
V gene: TRBV12-5
CDR3 DNA: TGTGCTAGTGGTTATTCTCTACTCGGGGGGGCTACTTACAATGAGCAGTTCTTC
CDR3 protein: CASGYSLLGGATYNEQFF

D gene: -
clone size: few
J gene: TRBJ1-2
V gene: TRBV19
CDR3 DNA: TGTGCCAGTAGTATAGTCTTGGGTTCTAACTATGGCTACACCTTC
CDR3 protein: CASSIVLGSNYGYTF

D gene: -
clone size: -
J gene: TRBJ1-6
V gene: TRBV2
CDR3 DNA: TGTGCCAGCAGTATCCGCCTTAATTCACCCCTCCACTTT
CDR3 protein: CASSIRLNSPLHF

D gene: -
clone size: -
J gene: TRBJ1-2
V gene: TRBV10-3
CDR3 DNA: TGTGCCATCAGCGACAGCTCGTCTAACTATGGCTATACCTTC
CDR3 protein: CAISDSSSNYGYTF

D gene: TRBD1
clone size: once
J gene: TRBJ2-5
V gene: TRBV4-2
CDR3 DNA: TGTGCCAGCAGCCAAGGGGACAGGGGGCAAGGAGAGACCCAGTACTTC
CDR3 protein: CASSQGDRGQGETQYF

D gene: -
clone size: many
J gene: TRBJ1-2
V gene: TRBV12-3/TRBV12-4
CDR3 DNA: TGTGCCAGCAGCACCTTGGGGGAGTCCAACTATGGCTACACCTTC
CDR3 protein: CASSTLGESNYGYTF

D gene: -
clone size: few
J gene: TRBJ1-1
V gene: TRBV7-2
CDR3 DNA: TGTGCCAGCAGCTTAGTGGGTGGAGCTTTCTTT
CDR3 protein: CASSLVGGAFF

D gene: -
clone size: -
J gene: TRBJ2-1
V gene: TRBV7-3
CDR3 DNA: TGTGCCAGCAGCTTAAGGGCTTCGGGGAGCTCCTACAATGAGCAGTTCTTC
CDR3 protein: CASSLRASGSSYNEQFF

D gene: TRBD1
clone size: many
J gene: TRBJ2-7
V gene: TRBV4-3
CDR3 DNA: TGCGCCAGCAGCCAAGACTCCCAGGGGACAGCGAAAACCTTC
CDR3 protein: CASSQDSQGTAKTF

D gene: -
clone size: many
J gene: TRBJ1-3
V gene: TRBV20-1
CDR3 DNA: TGCAGTGCCCTGGACTCCCTACAGGGAGCTGGAAACACCATATATTTT
CDR3 protein: CSALDSLQGAGNTIYF

D gene: -
clone size: many
J gene: TRBJ1-5
V gene: TRBV5-6
CDR3 DNA: TGTGCCAGCAGCTTGATGGGGGCTCAGCCCCAGCATTTT
CDR3 protein: CASSLMGAQPQHF

D gene: TRBD2
clone size: many
J gene: TRBJ2-3
V gene: TRBV12-3/TRBV12-4
CDR3 DNA: TGTGCCAGCAGTCGACAGCCGCCACTAGCGGGGGCGGGGACAGATACGCAGTATTTT
CDR3 protein: CASSRQPPLAGAGTDTQYF

D gene: -
clone size: -
J gene: TRBJ2-5
V gene: TRBV10-3
CDR3 DNA: TGTGCCATCAGTGACAGCCCAGAGACCCAGTACTTC
CDR3 protein: CAISDSPETQYF